This T cell receptor beta chain derives from a study of T cell responses to AZD1222 COVID-19 vaccine. Study-level points and caveats: Donors, mostly white British, included more females; clonal diversity was possibly underestimated.

Turning to this clone: The antigen remains unidentified.

Data came from immunoSEQ multiplex PCR; TCRdb stores just in-frame clones and leaves some out. The sample consists of 200,000 or so clones, about 93% of them appearing once. Per the germline V gene, CDR1 is MNHEY and CDR2 is SVGEGT. The CDR3 is made up of 16 amino acids. The chain has TRBV6-2 or TRBV6-3 and TRBJ1-5, with a tentative D call TRBD1 (6 bases). The specimen comprised peripheral blood, sampled on day 0 of MenACWY control vaccination. The sequence was collected from an adult in good health. The CDR3 sequence: CATSYLQGYGHQPQHF. For the CDR3, the DNA is TGTGCTACCAGTTACCTCCAGGGGTACGGTCATCAGCCCCAGCATTTT.